The present entry profiles one TCR beta chain with its context. This record belongs to a study of T cell changes during pregnancy in multiple sclerosis. TCRdb keeps only in-frame clones here, not all; method: immunoSEQ multiplex PCR. The table records 95,000 to 100,000 clones, around 90% of them present only once. Germline CDR1 is GTSNPN and CDR2 is SVGIG (reference sequence). The ends lost 2 bases at V and 0 bases at J; junction bases unmatched: 5. The CDR3 totals 16 residues. J is TRBJ1-5 and V is TRBV30; 9 bases are a match to TRBD1. This TCR came from a female donor with multiple sclerosis, enrolled in a pregnancy study. The source material was peripheral blood, sampled in the second trimester of pregnancy. CDR3 region: CAWSTGTGLSNQPQHF. CDR3 sequence (DNA): TGTGCCTGGAGTACTGGGACAGGGCTTAGCAATCAGCCCCAGCATTTT.